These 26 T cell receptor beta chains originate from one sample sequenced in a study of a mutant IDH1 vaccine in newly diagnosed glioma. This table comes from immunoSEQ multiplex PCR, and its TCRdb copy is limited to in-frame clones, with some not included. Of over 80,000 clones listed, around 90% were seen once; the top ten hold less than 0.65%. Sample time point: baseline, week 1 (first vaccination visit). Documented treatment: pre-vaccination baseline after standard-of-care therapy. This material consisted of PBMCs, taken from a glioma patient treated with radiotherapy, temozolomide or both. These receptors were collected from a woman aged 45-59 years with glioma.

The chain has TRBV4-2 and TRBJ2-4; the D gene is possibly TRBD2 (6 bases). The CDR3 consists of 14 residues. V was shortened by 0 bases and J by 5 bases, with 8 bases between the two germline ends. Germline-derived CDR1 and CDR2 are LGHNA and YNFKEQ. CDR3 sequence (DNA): TGTGCCAGCAGCCAAGAGGAGGGCGAAAACATTCAGTACTTC. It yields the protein CASSQEEGENIQYF.

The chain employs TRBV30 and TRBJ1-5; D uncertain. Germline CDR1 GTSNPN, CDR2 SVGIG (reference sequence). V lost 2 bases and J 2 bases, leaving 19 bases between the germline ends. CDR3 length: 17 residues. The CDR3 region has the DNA TGTGCCTGGAGTCCGGTCCGCGGTACATTCCGCAATCAGCCCCAGCATTTT. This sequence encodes CAWSPVRGTFRNQPQHF.

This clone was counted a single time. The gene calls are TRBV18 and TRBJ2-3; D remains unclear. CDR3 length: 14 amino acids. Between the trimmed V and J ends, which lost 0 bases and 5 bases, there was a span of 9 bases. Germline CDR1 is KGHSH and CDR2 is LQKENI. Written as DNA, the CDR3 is TGTGCCAGCTCACCACCGAACAGTGGAGATACGCAGTATTTT. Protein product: CASSPPNSGDTQYF.

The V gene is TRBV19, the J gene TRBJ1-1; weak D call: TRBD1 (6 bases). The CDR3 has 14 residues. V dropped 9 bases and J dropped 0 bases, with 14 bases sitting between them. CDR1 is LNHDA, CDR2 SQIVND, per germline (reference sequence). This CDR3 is CASKIGGVNTEAFF. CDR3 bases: TGTGCCAGCAAAATAGGGGGGGTGAACACTGAAGCTTTCTTT. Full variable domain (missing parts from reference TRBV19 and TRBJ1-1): DGGITQSPKYLFRKEGQNVTLSCEQNLNHDAMYWYRQDPGQGLRLIYYSQIVNDFQKGDIAEGYSVSREKKESFPLTVTSAQKNPTAFYLCASKIGGVNTEAFFGQGTRLTVV.

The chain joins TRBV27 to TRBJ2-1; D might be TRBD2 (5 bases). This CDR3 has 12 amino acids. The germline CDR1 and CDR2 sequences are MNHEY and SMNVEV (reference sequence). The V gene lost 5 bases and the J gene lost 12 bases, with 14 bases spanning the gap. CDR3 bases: TGTGCCAGCAGTACCCGGGGTAGAGGGCAGTTCTTC. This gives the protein CASSTRGRGQFF.

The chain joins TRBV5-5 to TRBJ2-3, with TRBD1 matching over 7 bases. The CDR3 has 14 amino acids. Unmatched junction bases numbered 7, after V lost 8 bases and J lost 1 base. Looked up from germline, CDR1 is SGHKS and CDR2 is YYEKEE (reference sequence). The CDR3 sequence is CASDKGARTDTQYF. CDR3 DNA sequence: TGTGCCAGTGATAAGGGGGCCCGCACAGATACGCAGTATTTT.

The CDR3, as DNA: TGTGCCATCAGTGAGCTGGCTAGCGGGAGCTACGAGCAGTACTTC. Translating it yields CAISELASGSYEQYF. The chain couples TRBV10-3 to TRBJ2-7; 10 bases are a match to TRBD2. Germline V gene sequence: CDR1 ENHRY, CDR2 SYGVKD. Trimming removed 2 bases from V and 3 bases from J; junction bases left unmatched: 4. This CDR3 comprises 15 residues.

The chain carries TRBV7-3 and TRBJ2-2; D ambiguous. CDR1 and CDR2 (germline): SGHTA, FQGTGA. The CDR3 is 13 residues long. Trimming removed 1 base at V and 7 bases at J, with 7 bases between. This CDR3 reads CASSLMSGGELFF. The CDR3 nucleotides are TGTGCCAGCAGCTTAATGAGTGGCGGGGAGCTGTTTTTT.

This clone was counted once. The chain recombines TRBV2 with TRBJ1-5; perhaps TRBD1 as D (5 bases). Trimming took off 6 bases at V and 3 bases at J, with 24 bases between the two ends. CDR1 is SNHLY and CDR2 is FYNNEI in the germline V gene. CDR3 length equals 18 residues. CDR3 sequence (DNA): TGTGCCAGCAGCCGAGGCGGGGACCCGGGAAATACCAATCAGCCCCAGCATTTT. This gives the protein CASSRGGDPGNTNQPQHF.

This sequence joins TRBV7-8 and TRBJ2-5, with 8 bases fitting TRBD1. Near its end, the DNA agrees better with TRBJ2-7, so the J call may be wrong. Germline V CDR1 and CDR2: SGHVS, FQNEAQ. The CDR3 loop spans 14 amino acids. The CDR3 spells CASSLRTGLDEQYF. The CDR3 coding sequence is TGTGCCAGCAGCTTAAGGACAGGGCTCGACGAGCAGTACTTC.

DNA for the CDR3: TGTGCCAGCCGACAACCCCTCGGGTATGGCTACACCTTC. It is translated as CASRQPLGYGYTF. J is TRBJ1-2 and V is TRBV27; D is unresolved. Germline assignment: CDR1 MNHEY and CDR2 SMNVEV (reference sequence). Trimming cost V 8 bases and J 5 bases, with 15 bases left between them. The CDR3 contains 13 residues.

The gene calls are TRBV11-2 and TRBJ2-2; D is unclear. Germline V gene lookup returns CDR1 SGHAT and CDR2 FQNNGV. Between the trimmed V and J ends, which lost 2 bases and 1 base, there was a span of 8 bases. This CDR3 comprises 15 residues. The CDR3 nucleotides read TGTGCCAGCAGCTTATTTGCAGGGAACACCGGGGAGCTGTTTTTT. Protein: CASSLFAGNTGELFF.

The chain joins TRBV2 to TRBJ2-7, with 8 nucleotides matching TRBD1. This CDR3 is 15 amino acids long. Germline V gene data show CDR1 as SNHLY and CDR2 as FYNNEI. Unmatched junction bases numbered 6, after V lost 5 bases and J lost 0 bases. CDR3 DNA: TGTGCCAGCAGTTCCCGGGACAGGCACTCCTACGAGCAGTACTTC. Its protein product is CASSSRDRHSYEQYF.

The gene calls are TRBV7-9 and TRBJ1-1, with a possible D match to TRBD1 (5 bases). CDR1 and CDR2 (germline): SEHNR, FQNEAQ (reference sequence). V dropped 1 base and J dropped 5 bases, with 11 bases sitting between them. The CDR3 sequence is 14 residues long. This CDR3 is CASSLVGDGTEAFF. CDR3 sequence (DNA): TGTGCCAGCAGCTTAGTAGGGGACGGTACTGAAGCTTTCTTT.

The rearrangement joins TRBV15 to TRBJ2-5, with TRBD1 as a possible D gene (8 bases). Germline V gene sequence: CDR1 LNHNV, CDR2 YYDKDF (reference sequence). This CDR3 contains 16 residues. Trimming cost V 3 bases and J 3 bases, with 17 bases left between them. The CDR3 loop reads CATSSRTGRVEETQYF. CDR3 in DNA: TGTGCCACCAGCAGCCGGACAGGGAGGGTGGAAGAGACCCAGTACTTC.

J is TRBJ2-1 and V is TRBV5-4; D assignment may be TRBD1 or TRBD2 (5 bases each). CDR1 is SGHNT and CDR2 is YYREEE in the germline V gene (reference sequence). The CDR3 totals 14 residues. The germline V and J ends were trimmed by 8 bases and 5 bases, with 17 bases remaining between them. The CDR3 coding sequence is TGTGCCAGTACCCCCGGGACGGTTAACAATGAGCAGTTCTTC. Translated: CASTPGTVNNEQFF.

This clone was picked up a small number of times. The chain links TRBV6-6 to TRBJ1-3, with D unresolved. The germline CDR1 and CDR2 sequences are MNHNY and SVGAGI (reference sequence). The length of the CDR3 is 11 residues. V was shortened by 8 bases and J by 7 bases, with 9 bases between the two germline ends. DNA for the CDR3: TGTGCCAGCGCAGCAAGGAACACCATATATTTT. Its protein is CASAARNTIYF.

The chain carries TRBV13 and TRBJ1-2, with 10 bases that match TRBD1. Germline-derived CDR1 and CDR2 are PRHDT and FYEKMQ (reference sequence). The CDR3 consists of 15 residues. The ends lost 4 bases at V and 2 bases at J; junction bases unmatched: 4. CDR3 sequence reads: CASSSPGQGNYGYTF. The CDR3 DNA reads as TGTGCCAGCAGCTCGCCGGGACAGGGGAACTATGGCTACACCTTC.

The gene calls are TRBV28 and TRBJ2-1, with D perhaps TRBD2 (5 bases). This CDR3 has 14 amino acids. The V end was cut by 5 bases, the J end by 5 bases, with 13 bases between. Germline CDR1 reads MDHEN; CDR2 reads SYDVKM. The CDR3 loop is CASSVGGNNNEQFF. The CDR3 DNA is TGTGCCAGCAGTGTCGGAGGAAACAACAATGAGCAGTTCTTC.

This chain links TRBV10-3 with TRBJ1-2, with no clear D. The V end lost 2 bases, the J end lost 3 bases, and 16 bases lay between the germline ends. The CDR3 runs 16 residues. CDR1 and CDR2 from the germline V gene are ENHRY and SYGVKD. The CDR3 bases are TGTGCCATCAGTGAGCCACGGTCATTTGCGCACTATGGCTACACCTTC. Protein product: CAISEPRSFAHYGYTF.

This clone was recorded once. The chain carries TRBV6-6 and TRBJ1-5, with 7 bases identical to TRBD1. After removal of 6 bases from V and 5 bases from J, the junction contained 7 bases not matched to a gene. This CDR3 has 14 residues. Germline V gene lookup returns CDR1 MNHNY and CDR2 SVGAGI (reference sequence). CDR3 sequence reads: CASRIRQGYQPQHF. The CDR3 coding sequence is TGTGCCAGCAGGATAAGACAGGGTTATCAGCCCCAGCATTTT.

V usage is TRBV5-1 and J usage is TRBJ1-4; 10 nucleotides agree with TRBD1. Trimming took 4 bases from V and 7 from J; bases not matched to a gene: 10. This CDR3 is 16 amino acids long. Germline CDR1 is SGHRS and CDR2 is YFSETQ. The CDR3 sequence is CASSRGQGTLFEKLFF. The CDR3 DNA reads TGCGCCAGCAGCAGGGGACAGGGGACCCTTTTTGAAAAACTGTTTTTT.

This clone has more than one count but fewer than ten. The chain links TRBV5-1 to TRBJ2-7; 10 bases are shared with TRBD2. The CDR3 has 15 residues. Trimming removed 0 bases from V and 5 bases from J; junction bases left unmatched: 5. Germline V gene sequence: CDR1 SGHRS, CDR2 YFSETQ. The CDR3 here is CASSLEPSGSHEQYF. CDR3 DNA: TGCGCCAGCAGCTTGGAGCCTAGCGGGAGCCACGAGCAGTACTTC.

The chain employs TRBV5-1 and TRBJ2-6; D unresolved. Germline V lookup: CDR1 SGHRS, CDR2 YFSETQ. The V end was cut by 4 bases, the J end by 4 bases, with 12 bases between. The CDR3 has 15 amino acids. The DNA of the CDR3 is TGCGCCAGCAGCGCTGACCAGGCCGGGGCCAACGTCCTGACTTTC. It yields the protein CASSADQAGANVLTF.

CDR3 nucleotides: TGTGCCAGCAGTTTACGGGAGGGACAATACACTGAAGCTTTCTTT. As protein: CASSLREGQYTEAFF. This rearrangement joins TRBV27 to TRBJ1-1; D possibly corresponds to TRBD1 (6 bases). The CDR3 loop spans 15 amino acids. Germline V lookup: CDR1 MNHEY, CDR2 SMNVEV (reference sequence). V was pared by 2 bases and J by 3 bases, with 13 bases between.

The chain's CDR3 is CAVTSSTDTQYF. In nucleotides, the CDR3 is TGTGCAGTCACCTCTAGCACAGATACGCAGTATTTT. This rearrangement joins TRBV18 to TRBJ2-3; no clear D. Germline V lookup: CDR1 KGHSH, CDR2 LQKENI. This CDR3 contains 12 residues.